This TCR beta chain was found in a study of regulatory T cells in long-lasting Graves disease. As for time point: newly diagnosed GD, antithyroid drugs for less than 3 months. Extracted RNA from PBMCs served as the source of the TCR library. This clonotype occurred many times. The germline gives CDR1 KGHDR, CDR2 SFDVKD. The V and J ends lost 3 bases and 5 bases respectively, with 16 bases between them. The CDR3 extends over 16 amino acids. Researchers made TCR beta libraries by using iRepertoire HTBI primers and running Arm-PCR on CDR3 regions. TCRdb re-analysed the multiplex PCR reads in MiXCR, keeping a single row per CDR3 protein. The data contain 440,000 or so distinct CDR3 sequences, under 15% of them singletons. Another study also made use of these data, one on T cells in Graves' hyperthyroidism and ophthalmopathy.

The V and J genes are TRBV24-1 and TRBJ2-1; D is possibly TRBD1 or TRBD2 (5 bases each). This sequence was found in a woman in her thirties with Graves disease. The specimen was peripheral blood mononuclear cells (PBMCs), collected at new diagnosis, from a patient treated with antithyroid drugs. Here the CDR3 DNA reads TGTGCCACCAGTGATCTTGGGGGAGTCAACGACAATGAGCAGTTCTTC. Protein product: CATSDLGGVNDNEQFF.